These T cell receptor beta chains were read from a single sample in a study of cytomegalovirus exposure and HLA in healthy donors. This table comes from immunoSEQ multiplex PCR, and its TCRdb copy is limited to in-frame clones, with some not included. The sample carries approximately 54,000 clones, 82% recorded once. Material for sequencing was PBMCs. These receptors all come from a woman aged 18 to 35 in good health and CMV-seronegative. CDR3s include the opening cysteine and the closing phenylalanine or tryptophan. D genes are given only for firm matches. Some rows mark clone size as missing; the rest say once, few, many or name a class of expanded clone.

-,-,TRBV7-8,TRBJ2-1,TGTGCCAGCAGGTCTTCCTACAATGAGCAGTTCTTC,CASRSSYNEQFF
-,-,TRBV10-2,TRBJ2-5,TGCGCCAGCAGTGACGAGGCGAAACCGGGGACCCAGTACTTC,CASSDEAKPGTQYF
-,-,TRBV6-6,TRBJ2-1,TGTGCCAGCAGCCCCTCCAATGAGCAGTTCTTC,CASSPSNEQFF
-,-,TRBV6-1,TRBJ2-1,TGTGCCAGCAGTGACGGCCCTGGGCCCTACAATGAGCAGTTCTTC,CASSDGPGPYNEQFF
-,-,TRBV21-1,TRBJ2-7,TGTGCCAGCAGCAAAATTACAATAATTTCCTACGAGCAGTACTTC,CASSKITIISYEQYF
TRBD1,once,TRBV9,TRBJ1-2,TGTGCCAGCAGCGTAGCGATTGGACAGGGAATCTATGGCTACACCTTC,CASSVAIGQGIYGYTF
-,-,TRBV13,TRBJ2-1,TGTGCCAGCAGGCGGGGCCAAGCCTACAATGAGCAGTTCTTC,CASRRGQAYNEQFF
TRBD2,-,TRBV7-9,TRBJ2-1,TGTGCCAGCAGCCTAGCGGGGAGCTCCTACAATGAGCAGTTCTTC,CASSLAGSSYNEQFF
-,-,TRBV30,TRBJ1-5,TGTGCCTGGACCCTCCCAGGTCAGCCCCAGCATTTT,CAWTLPGQPQHF
-,-,TRBV9,TRBJ2-5,TGTGCCAGCAGCGTAGGACAAGGGGAAGAGATCCAGTACTTC,CASSVGQGEEIQYF
TRBD2,-,TRBV14,TRBJ2-1,TGTGCCAGCAGCCAAGGGATCGGTGGGAGGGATGGAAATGAGCAGTTCTTC,CASSQGIGGRDGNEQFF
TRBD1,few,TRBV5-1,TRBJ1-1,TGCGCGCAGGGACAGGGGAAGTCGGGGGACACTGAAGCTTTCTTT,CAQGQGKSGDTEAFF
TRBD1,once,TRBV7-9,TRBJ2-5,TGTGCCAGCAGCTCCCCAGGGGGCGCGGAGACCCAGTACTTC,CASSSPGGAETQYF
TRBD1,-,TRBV7-9,TRBJ1-2,TGTTCCAGCAGCACGGGGGGGGACAGGGGAAACTATGGCTACACCTTC,CSSSTGGDRGNYGYTF
TRBD2,-,TRBV4-2,TRBJ2-3,TGTGCCAGCAGCCAAGATCAACAGCGGGATACCCCCGATACGCAGTATTTT,CASSQDQQRDTPDTQYF
TRBD2,-,TRBV28,TRBJ2-3,TGTGCCAGCAGTACCCCTTACGGACTAGCGGGGGACACAGATACGCAGTATTTT,CASSTPYGLAGDTDTQYF
TRBD1,-,TRBV20-1,TRBJ2-7,TGCAGTGCTACAAGACAGGGCGAGCAGTACTTC,CSATRQGEQYF
TRBD1,-,TRBV5-1,TRBJ1-2,TGCGCCAGCAGCGCTGGACAGGGTGAATGGGGCTACACCTTC,CASSAGQGEWGYTF